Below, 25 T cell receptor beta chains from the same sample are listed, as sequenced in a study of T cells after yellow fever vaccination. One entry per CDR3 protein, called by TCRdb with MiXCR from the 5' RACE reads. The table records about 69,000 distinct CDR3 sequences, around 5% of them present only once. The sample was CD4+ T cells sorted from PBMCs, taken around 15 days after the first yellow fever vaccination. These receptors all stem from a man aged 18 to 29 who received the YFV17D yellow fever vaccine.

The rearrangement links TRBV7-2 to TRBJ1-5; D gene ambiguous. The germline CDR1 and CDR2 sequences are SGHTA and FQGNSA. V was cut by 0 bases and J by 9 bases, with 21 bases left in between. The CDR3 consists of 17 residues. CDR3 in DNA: TGTGCCAGCAGCTTAGCTCCCCCTACTGGGCTCTTGGGGCCCCAGCATTTT. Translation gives CASSLAPPTGLLGPQHF.

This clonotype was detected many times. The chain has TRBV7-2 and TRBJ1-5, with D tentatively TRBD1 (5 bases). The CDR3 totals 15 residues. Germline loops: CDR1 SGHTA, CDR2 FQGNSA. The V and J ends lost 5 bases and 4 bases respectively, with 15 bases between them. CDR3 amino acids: CASSPWAGVNQPQHF. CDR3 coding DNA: TGTGCCAGCAGCCCCTGGGCGGGGGTTAATCAGCCCCAGCATTTT.

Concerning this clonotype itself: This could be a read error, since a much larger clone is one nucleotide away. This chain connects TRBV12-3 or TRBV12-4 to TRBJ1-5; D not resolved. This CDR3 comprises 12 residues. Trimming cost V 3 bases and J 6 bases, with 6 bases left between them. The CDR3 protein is CASSLRTQPQHF. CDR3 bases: TGTGCCAGCAGTTTGCGAACTCAGCCCCAGCATTTT.

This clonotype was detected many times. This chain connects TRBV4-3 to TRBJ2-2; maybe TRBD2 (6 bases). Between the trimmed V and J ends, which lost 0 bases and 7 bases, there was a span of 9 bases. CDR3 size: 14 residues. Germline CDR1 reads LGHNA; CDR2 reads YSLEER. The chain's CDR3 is CASSQDQGGGELFF. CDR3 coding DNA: TGCGCCAGCAGCCAAGATCAGGGAGGCGGGGAGCTGTTTTTT.

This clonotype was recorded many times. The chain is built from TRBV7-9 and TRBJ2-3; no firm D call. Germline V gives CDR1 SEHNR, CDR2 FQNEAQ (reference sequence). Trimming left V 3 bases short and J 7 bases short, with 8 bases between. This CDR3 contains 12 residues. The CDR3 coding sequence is TGTGCCAGCAGCTTCCTAGGTCATACGCAGTATTTT. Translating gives CASSFLGHTQYF.

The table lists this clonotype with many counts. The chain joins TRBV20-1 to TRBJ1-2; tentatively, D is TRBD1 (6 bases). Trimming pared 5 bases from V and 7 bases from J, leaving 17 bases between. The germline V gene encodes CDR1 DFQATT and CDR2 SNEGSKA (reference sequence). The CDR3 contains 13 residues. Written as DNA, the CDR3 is TGCAGTGCTGGATCAACAGGGAACAGTGGCTACACCTTC. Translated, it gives CSAGSTGNSGYTF.

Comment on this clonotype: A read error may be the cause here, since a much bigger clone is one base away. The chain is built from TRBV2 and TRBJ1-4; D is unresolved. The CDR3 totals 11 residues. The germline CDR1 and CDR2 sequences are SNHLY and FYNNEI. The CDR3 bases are TGTGCCAGCACTGAAGCGTACAAACTGTTTTTT. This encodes CASTEAYKLFF.

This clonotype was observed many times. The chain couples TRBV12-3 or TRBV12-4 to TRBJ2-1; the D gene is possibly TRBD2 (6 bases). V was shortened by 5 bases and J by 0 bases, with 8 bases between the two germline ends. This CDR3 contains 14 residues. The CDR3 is CASSGGSSYNEQFF. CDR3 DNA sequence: TGTGCCAGCAGTGGGGGGAGCTCCTACAATGAGCAGTTCTTC.

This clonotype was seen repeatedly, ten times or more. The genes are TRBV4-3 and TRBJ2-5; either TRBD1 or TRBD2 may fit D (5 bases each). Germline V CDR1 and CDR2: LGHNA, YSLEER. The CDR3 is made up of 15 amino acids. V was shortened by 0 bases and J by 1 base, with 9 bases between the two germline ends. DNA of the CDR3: TGCGCCAGCAGCCAAGATATGAGGGGCCAAGAGACCCAGTACTTC. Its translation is CASSQDMRGQETQYF.

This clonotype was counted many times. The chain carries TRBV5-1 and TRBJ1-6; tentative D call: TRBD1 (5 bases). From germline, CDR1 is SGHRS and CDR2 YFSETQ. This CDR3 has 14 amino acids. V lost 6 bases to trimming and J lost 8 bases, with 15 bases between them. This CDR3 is CASTHGGSDSPLHF. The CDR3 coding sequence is TGCGCCAGCACCCATGGGGGGTCGGATTCACCCCTCCACTTT.

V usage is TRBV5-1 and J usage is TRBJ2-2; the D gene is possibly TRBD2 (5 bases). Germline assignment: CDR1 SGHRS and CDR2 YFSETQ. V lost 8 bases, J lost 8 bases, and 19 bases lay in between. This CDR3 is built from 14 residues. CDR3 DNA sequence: TGCGCCAGGGGCTCTCGGCTAGCCTCTGGGGAGCTGTTTTTT. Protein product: CARGSRLASGELFF.

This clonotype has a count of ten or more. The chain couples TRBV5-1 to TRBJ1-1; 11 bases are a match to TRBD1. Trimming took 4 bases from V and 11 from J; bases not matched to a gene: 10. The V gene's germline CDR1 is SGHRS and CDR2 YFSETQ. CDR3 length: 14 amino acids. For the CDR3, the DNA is TGCGCCAGCAGCACCGACCCCGGACAGGGGGCGGCTTTCTTT. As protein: CASSTDPGQGAAFF.

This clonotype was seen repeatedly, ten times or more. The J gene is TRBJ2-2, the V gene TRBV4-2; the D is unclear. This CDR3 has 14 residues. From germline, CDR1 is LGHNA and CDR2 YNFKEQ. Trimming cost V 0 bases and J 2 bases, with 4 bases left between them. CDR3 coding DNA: TGTGCCAGCAGCCAAGAAAGAAACACCGGGGAGCTGTTTTTT. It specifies CASSQERNTGELFF.

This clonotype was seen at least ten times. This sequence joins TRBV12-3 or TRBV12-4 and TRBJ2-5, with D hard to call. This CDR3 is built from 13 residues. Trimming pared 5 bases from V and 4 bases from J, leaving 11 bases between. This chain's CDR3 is CASSRPAGETQYF. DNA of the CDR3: TGTGCCAGCAGTCGACCCGCCGGAGAGACCCAGTACTTC.

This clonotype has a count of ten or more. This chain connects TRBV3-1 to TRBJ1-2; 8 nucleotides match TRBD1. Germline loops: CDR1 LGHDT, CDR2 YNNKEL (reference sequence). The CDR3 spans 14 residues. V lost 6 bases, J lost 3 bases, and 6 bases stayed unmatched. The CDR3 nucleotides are TGTGCCAGCAGGCGGACAGGGAAGCACTATGGCTACACCTTC. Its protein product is CASRRTGKHYGYTF.

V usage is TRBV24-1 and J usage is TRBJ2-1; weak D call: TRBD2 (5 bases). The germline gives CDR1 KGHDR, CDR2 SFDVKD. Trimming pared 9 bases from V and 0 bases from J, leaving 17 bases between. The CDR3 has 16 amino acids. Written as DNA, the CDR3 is TGTGCCACCTCGGGTAGCGCCGCAAGCTCCTACAATGAGCAGTTCTTC. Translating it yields CATSGSAASSYNEQFF.

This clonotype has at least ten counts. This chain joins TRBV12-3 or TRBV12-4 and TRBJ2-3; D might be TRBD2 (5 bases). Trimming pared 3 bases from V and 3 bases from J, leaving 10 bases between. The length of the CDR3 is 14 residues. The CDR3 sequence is CASSLEARTDTQYF. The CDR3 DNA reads TGTGCCAGCAGTTTGGAGGCAAGGACAGATACGCAGTATTTT.

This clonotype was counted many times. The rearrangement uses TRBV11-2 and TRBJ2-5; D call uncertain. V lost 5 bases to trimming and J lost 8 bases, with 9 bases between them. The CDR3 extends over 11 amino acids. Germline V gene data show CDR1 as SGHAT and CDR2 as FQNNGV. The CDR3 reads CASSPGVTQYF. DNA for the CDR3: TGTGCCAGCAGCCCTGGAGTAACCCAGTACTTC.

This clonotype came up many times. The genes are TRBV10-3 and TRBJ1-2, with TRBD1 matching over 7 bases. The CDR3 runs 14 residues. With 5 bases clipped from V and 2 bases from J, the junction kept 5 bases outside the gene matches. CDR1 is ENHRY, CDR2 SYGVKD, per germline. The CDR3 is CAISQTQGNYGYTF. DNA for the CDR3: TGTGCCATCAGTCAAACACAGGGGAACTATGGCTACACCTTC.

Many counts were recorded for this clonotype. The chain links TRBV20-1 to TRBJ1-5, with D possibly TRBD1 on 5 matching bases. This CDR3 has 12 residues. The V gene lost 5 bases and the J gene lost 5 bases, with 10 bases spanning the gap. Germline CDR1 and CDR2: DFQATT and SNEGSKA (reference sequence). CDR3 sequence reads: CSAEGQDQPQHF. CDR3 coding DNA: TGCAGTGCTGAGGGGCAGGATCAGCCCCAGCATTTT.

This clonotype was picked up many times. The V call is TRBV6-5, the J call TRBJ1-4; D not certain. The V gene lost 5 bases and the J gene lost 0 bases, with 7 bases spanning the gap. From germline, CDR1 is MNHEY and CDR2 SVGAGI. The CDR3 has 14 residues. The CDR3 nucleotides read TGTGCCAGCAGTAGGAGGGCAACTAATGAAAAACTGTTTTTT. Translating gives CASSRRATNEKLFF.

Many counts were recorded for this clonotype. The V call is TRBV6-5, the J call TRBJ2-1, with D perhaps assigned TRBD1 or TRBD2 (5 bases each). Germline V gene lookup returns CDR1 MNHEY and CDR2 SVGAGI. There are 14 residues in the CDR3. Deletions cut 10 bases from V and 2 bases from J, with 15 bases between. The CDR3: CANVRDGPYNEQFF. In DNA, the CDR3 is TGTGCCAACGTCAGGGACGGACCCTACAATGAGCAGTTCTTC.

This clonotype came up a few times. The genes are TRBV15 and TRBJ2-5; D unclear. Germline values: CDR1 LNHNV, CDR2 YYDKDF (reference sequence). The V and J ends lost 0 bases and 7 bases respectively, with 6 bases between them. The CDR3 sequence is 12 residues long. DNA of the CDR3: TGTGCCACCAGCAGAGATCATGGGACCCAGTACTTC. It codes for CATSRDHGTQYF. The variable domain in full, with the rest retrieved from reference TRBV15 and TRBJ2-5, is DAMVIQNPRYQVTQFGKPVTLSCSQTLNHNVMYWYQQKSSQAPKLLFHYYDKDFNNEADTPDNFQSRRPNTSFCFLDIRSPGLGDTAMYLCATSRDHGTQYFGPGTRLLVL.

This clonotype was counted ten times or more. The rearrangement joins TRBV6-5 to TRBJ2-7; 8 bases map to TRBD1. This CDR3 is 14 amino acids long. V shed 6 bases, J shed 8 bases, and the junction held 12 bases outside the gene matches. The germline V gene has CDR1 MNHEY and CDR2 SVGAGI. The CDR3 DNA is TGTGCCAGCAGCCCTCCGGGACAGGTTGAACAGCAGTACTTC. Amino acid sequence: CASSPPGQVEQQYF.

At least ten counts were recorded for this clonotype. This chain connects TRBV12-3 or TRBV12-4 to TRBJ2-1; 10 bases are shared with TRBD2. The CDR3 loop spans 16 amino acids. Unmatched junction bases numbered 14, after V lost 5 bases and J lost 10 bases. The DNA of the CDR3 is TGTGCCAGCAGTCCATTCGGGAGCGGGGGGGCGCAGGAGCAGTTCTTC. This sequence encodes CASSPFGSGGAQEQFF.